The clone carrying this TCR beta chain is medium-sized (0.01 to 0.1%) within its sample. Compared with germline, one end of the junction differs, possibly owing to a read error. There are 14 residues in the CDR3. In germline, CDR1 is SGHTA, CDR2 FQGNSA. This sample was included in a study of immune characterization of retroperitoneal liposarcoma. TCRdb used MiXCR to reprocess the PCR reads, holding one entry per CDR3 protein. The sample lists about 1,100 distinct CDR3 sequences; around a fifth were seen once. V is TRBV7-2 and J is TRBJ2-1, with 9 bases that match TRBD2. Sequencing was performed on tumor tissue. This receptor was obtained from a male donor with retroperitoneal liposarcoma. The CDR3 protein is CASNLAGAYNEQFF. The CDR3 DNA reads TGTGCCAGCAACTTAGCGGGAGCTTACAATGAGCAGTTCTTC.